Listed here are 11 T cell receptor beta chains from one sample, sequenced in a study of T cell changes during pregnancy in multiple sclerosis. Only in-frame clones appear in the TCRdb table, and some are missing; sequencing was by immunoSEQ multiplex PCR. The table has roughly 73,000 clones, just over 90% seen once. The starting material was peripheral blood, obtained in the second trimester of pregnancy. The receptors were gathered from a female donor in good health, enrolled as a control in a pregnancy study.

DNA of the CDR3: TGCGCCAGCAGCCAACAGGCGGGGACCTTCTACGAGCAGTACTTC. It specifies CASSQQAGTFYEQYF. The V gene is TRBV4-3, the J gene TRBJ2-7; possible D gene TRBD2, 6 bases. Between the trimmed V and J ends, which lost 2 bases and 3 bases, there was a span of 14 bases. The CDR3 length is 15 residues. CDR1 LGHNA and CDR2 YSLEER come from the germline V gene.

The chain couples TRBV10-2 to TRBJ1-2, with D possibly matching TRBD1 (5 bases). This CDR3 region has 13 residues. Germline CDR1 reads WSHSY; CDR2 reads SAAADI. Between the trimmed V and J ends, which lost 6 bases and 4 bases, there was a span of 12 bases. The CDR3 DNA is TGCGCCAGCAGCCCCGACAGCCTCTATGGCTACACCTTC. It is translated as CASSPDSLYGYTF.

V gene TRBV6-1 combines with J gene TRBJ2-4; the match to TRBD2 covers 9 bases. Germline V gene data show CDR1 as MNHNS and CDR2 as SASEGT. J gave up 8 bases and V 4 bases, and 9 bases lay outside the gene matches. The CDR3 has 15 residues. CDR3: CASSGQAGGPDIQYF. CDR3 sequence (DNA): TGTGCCAGCAGTGGGCAGGCGGGGGGGCCTGACATTCAGTACTTC.

The chain links TRBV11-2 to TRBJ2-7; no firm D call. Trimming removed 3 bases from V and 2 bases from J, with 14 bases in between. Looked up from germline, CDR1 is SGHAT and CDR2 is FQNNGV. This CDR3 has 15 amino acids. The chain's CDR3 is CASSFSRSFTYEQYF. CDR3 coding DNA: TGTGCCAGCAGCTTTAGTCGGTCGTTCACCTACGAGCAGTACTTC.

The rearrangement links TRBV9 to TRBJ1-1, with no clear D. The CDR3 is made up of 13 amino acids. Germline CDR1 and CDR2: SGDLS and YYNGEE. V shed 4 bases and J shed 1 base, with 8 bases lying between them. In DNA form, the CDR3 reads TGTGCCAGCAGCCTATACCCGAACACTGAAGCTTTCTTT. Its protein product is CASSLYPNTEAFF.

This clone was seen a single time. This chain uses TRBV7-3 with TRBJ2-1; D gene ambiguous. Germline V gene data show CDR1 as SGHTA and CDR2 as FQGTGA. CDR3 length: 14 residues. Trimming pared 5 bases from V and 6 bases from J, leaving 14 bases between. The CDR3 nucleotides read TGTGCCAGCAGCCCCCGCCCTCGAGCCAATGAGCAGTTCTTC. This encodes CASSPRPRANEQFF.

This chain uses TRBV6-6 with TRBJ1-4; D is possibly TRBD1 (6 bases). Trimming took 6 bases from V and 4 from J, leaving 12 bases between them. Per germline, CDR1 MNHNY and CDR2 SVGAGI (reference sequence). The length of the CDR3 is 14 residues. The CDR3 sequence: CASSLNRDNEKLFF. CDR3 coding DNA: TGTGCCAGCAGCCTTAACAGGGATAATGAAAAACTGTTTTTT.

CDR3 coding DNA: TGTGCCAGCAGCCCTAGCGGGACTAGCGGGCGGGCACCCACAGATACGCAGTATTTT. Translation gives CASSPSGTSGRAPTDTQYF. The chain combines TRBV7-9 with TRBJ2-3; TRBD2 matches 12 bases. CDR3 size: 19 residues. V lost 5 bases, J lost 2 bases, and 14 bases stayed unmatched. Germline-derived CDR1 and CDR2 are SEHNR and FQNEAQ (reference sequence).

J is TRBJ1-1 and V is TRBV25-1; TRBD1 might be the D (6 bases). The V end was cut by 3 bases, the J end by 3 bases, with 11 bases between. Per germline, CDR1 MGHDK and CDR2 SYGVNS. The CDR3 is 14 amino acids. CDR3 amino acids: CASSDLQGYTEAFF. CDR3 coding DNA: TGTGCCAGCAGTGACCTGCAGGGGTACACTGAAGCTTTCTTT.

This chain links TRBV18 with TRBJ2-3; a possible D gene is TRBD2 (6 bases). V lost 5 bases and J lost 5, with 20 bases in between. Germline loops: CDR1 KGHSH, CDR2 LQKENI. The CDR3 runs 16 residues. Here the CDR3 DNA reads TGTGCCAGCTCAGCCATGAGGCTAGCGACTGGAGATACGCAGTATTTT. This translates into CASSAMRLATGDTQYF.

This rearrangement joins TRBV27 to TRBJ2-1, with TRBD2 as a possible D gene (6 bases). Trimming shortened V by 3 bases and J by 6 bases, and 6 bases separated the two germline ends. CDR3 length equals 12 residues. The germline V gene has CDR1 MNHEY and CDR2 SMNVEV (reference sequence). The CDR3 bases are TGTGCCAGCAGTTTGGGGGGCAATGAGCAGTTCTTC. It encodes CASSLGGNEQFF.